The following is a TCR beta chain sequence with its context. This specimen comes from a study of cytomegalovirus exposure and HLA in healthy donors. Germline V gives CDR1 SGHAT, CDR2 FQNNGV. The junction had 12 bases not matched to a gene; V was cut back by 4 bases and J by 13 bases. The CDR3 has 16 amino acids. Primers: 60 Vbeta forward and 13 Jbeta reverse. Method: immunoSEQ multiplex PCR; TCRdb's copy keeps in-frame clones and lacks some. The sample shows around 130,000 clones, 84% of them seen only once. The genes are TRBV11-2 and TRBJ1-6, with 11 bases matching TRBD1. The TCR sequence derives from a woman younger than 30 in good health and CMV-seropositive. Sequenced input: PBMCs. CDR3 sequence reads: CASSSGQGAVFMPLHF. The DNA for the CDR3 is TGTGCCAGCAGCTCCGGACAGGGGGCCGTATTTATGCCCCTCCACTTT.